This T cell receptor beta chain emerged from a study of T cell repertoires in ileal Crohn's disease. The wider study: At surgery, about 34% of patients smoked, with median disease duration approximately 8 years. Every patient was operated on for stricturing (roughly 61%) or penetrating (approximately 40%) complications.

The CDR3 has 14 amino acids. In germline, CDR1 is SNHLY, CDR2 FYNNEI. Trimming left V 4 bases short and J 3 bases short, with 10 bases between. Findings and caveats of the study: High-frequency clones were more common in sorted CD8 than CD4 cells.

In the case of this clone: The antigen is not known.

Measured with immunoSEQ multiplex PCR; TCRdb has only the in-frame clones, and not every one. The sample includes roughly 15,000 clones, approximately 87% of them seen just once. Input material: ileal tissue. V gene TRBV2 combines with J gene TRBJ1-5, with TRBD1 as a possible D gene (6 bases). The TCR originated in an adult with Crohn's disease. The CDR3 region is CASSVRQVNQPQHF. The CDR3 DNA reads TGTGCCAGCAGTGTACGACAGGTCAATCAGCCCCAGCATTTT.